This TCR beta chain was sequenced during a study of OX40 agonist ivuxolimab in advanced cancers. About the study: Every 2 weeks, ivuxolimab was infused into the patients intravenously at between 0.01 and 10 mg/kg. Prior therapy, whether anti-PD-1, anti-PD-L1 or anti-CTLA-4, was allowed, and roughly 40% had some.

Enrollment shut out patients with autoimmune disease history or systemic immunosuppression. Germline CDR1 SQVTM, CDR2 ANQGSEA. This CDR3 contains 12 residues. Trimming pared 4 bases from V and 1 base from J, leaving 5 bases between. Clones were sequenced by immunoSEQ multiplex PCR, and TCRdb holds only the in-frame ones, with some missing. The repertoire has tens of thousands of clones, 70% to 90% of them found once; the top ten carry 6% to 7.5%. The source of this sequence is an adult with an advanced solid tumor such as melanoma, head and neck, liver or kidney cancer. The chain links TRBV29-1 to TRBJ2-4; D call uncertain. The source material was CD4+ or CD8+ T cells sorted from blood, sampled in a trial of the OX40 agonist ivuxolimab. CDR3 nucleotide sequence: TGCAGCGTTGTTGGGGCCAAAAACATTCAGTACTTC. Translated: CSVVGAKNIQYF.